This T cell receptor beta chain was captured by sequencing in a study of neoadjuvant anti-PD-1 for oral cavity cancer. Overall study: Before surgery, most patients got three to four biweekly 3 mg/kg nivolumab doses.

This clone was found once. Patients had newly diagnosed, untreated stage II-IVA oral cavity squamous cell carcinoma. This CDR3 region has 15 residues. V shed 4 bases and J 4 bases; nucleotides not matched to a gene: 8. Germline V CDR1 and CDR2: SGHTA, FQGNSA. Six replicates per PBMC sample, mostly from 480 ng of genomic DNA. Measured with immunoSEQ multiplex PCR; TCRdb has only the in-frame clones, and not every one. The data hold 30,000 to 35,000 clones, with about 87% observed a single time. The sequence came from a person aged 35 to 85 with oral cavity squamous cell carcinoma. The V call is TRBV7-2, the J call TRBJ2-7; 9 nucleotides align to TRBD1. The sequences come from PBMCs, collected before nivolumab (anti-PD-1) treatment. The CDR3 region has the DNA TGTGCCAGCAGCTCCAGACAGGGGGTTAGGTACGAGCAGTACTTC. Protein sequence: CASSSRQGVRYEQYF. The full variable domain, in which reference TRBV7-2 and TRBJ2-7 provide the parts outside the CDR3, is GAGVSQSPSNKVTEKGKDVELRCDPISGHTALYWYRQSLGQGLEFLIYFQGNSAPDKSGLPSDRFSAERTGGSVSTLTIQRTQQEDSAVYLCASSSRQGVRYEQYFGPGTRLTVT.